This T cell receptor beta chain was found in a study of CD8+ T cells in alopecia areata. Findings and caveats of the study: Scalp sample data also include resident alphabeta T cells from normal skin.

To note about this clone: No antigen is known for it.

In each case, RNA was isolated and then reverse transcribed into cDNA as the sequencing template. The protocol was immunoSEQ multiplex PCR, while the TCRdb copy is restricted to in-frame clones and leaves out a portion. The repertoire holds some 120,000 clones, with under 60% as singletons. This CDR3 contains 15 residues. Trimming stripped 6 bases from V and 4 bases from J, with 13 bases between. CDR1 and CDR2 (germline): MNHEY, SMNVEV (reference sequence). The treatment: oral pan-JAK inhibitor, 5-10 mg twice daily. Collected material from alopecia areata patients comprised lesional scalp punch biopsies and peripheral blood.

This receptor was taken from a human donor with alopecia areata. The specimen was CD8+ T cells sorted from blood, collected at week 24, from a patient treated with tofacitinib. The gene calls are TRBV27 and TRBJ1-6; TRBD1 might be the D (6 bases). The CDR3 sequence is CASRQGRGYNSPLHF. For the CDR3, the DNA is TGTGCCAGCAGACAGGGTCGGGGATATAATTCACCCCTCCACTTT.